These 9 T cell receptor beta chains were all obtained from the same sample, sequenced in a study of beta chain features in type 1 diabetes. Notes on the study in general: Researchers report that Type 1 diabetes patients had moderately but significantly shorter TCRB CDR3s across all four CD4+ subsets.

The investigators reverse transcribed all of the isolated RNA, so they sequenced expressed TCRB transcripts. Here immunoSEQ multiplex PCR was the method, and the copy in TCRdb shows in-frame clones only, minus some. The sample shows under 850,000 clones, roughly 13% of them seen only once. No antigen has been identified for these receptors. The sequenced material came from naive CD4+ T cells from blood. These receptors were taken from a man aged 18 to 30 with type 1 diabetes.

This clone showed up just a few times. The chain has TRBV2 and TRBJ2-1; 16 bases are shared with TRBD2. This CDR3 has 16 residues. The V and J ends lost 3 bases and 9 bases, in that order; junction bases with no gene match: 5. CDR1 and CDR2 from the germline V gene are SNHLY and FYNNEI. Here the CDR3 DNA reads TGTGCCAGCAGTGACGGGACTAGCGGGGGGGCGAGTGAGCAGTTCTTC. It specifies CASSDGTSGGASEQFF.

The table lists this clone with a few counts. The chain joins TRBV25-1 to TRBJ2-7; D might be TRBD1 or TRBD2, each matching 5 bases. The germline V gene has CDR1 MGHDK and CDR2 SYGVNS. The ends were cut back, 3 bases at V and 6 bases at J, with 15 bases in the middle. CDR3 length: 14 residues. CDR3 residues: CASSDSGRPIEQYF. CDR3 sequence (DNA): TGTGCCAGCAGTGACTCGGGACGGCCCATCGAGCAGTACTTC.

This clone was counted a few times. The chain has TRBV5-1 and TRBJ2-3; D may match TRBD1 or TRBD2 (5 bases each). V was pared by 4 bases and J by 0 bases, with 12 bases between. The CDR3 has 15 residues. Germline V CDR1 and CDR2: SGHRS, YFSETQ. Here the CDR3 DNA reads TGCGCCAGCAGCGTCGGGGCAGTGAGCACAGATACGCAGTATTTT. Its protein is CASSVGAVSTDTQYF.

This clone was recorded a few times. The chain joins TRBV18 to TRBJ2-3; D is undetermined. Between the trimmed V and J ends, which lost 5 bases and 5 bases, there was a span of 11 bases. The CDR3 length is 13 residues. Germline assignment: CDR1 KGHSH and CDR2 LQKENI. The CDR3 DNA follows: TGTGCCAGCTCATCAGGCGGCGAAGATACGCAGTATTTT. The encoded protein is CASSSGGEDTQYF.

This chain uses TRBV29-1 with TRBJ2-7; D ambiguous. There are 11 residues in the CDR3. Germline V CDR1 and CDR2: SQVTM, ANQGSEA. Trimming cost V 7 bases and J 4 bases, with 11 bases left between them. CDR3 sequence (DNA): TGCAGCGCTCGGACGGGTTACGAGCAGTACTTC. It is translated as CSARTGYEQYF.

A few counts support this clone. V is TRBV2 and J is TRBJ1-2; 12 nucleotides align to TRBD1. This CDR3 is built from 15 residues. With V trimmed by 2 bases and J by 4 bases, 2 bases remained unmatched. Germline CDR1 SNHLY, CDR2 FYNNEI. CDR3 loop: CASSEMGQGAYGYTF. The CDR3 nucleotides read TGTGCCAGCAGTGAAATGGGACAGGGGGCCTATGGCTACACCTTC.

V usage is TRBV29-1 and J usage is TRBJ2-7, with 8 positions matching TRBD1. Trimming took 3 bases from V and 6 from J; bases not matched to a gene: 7. Looked up from germline, CDR1 is SQVTM and CDR2 is ANQGSEA. The CDR3 spans 13 residues. The CDR3 loop is CSVETTGTGEQYF. DNA of the CDR3: TGCAGCGTTGAGACCACAGGGACAGGCGAGCAGTACTTC.

The chain couples TRBV15 to TRBJ2-4, with D uncertain. Per the germline V gene, CDR1 is LNHNV and CDR2 is YYDKDF (reference sequence). The CDR3 extends over 16 amino acids. V lost 0 bases to trimming and J lost 8 bases, with 17 bases between them. The CDR3 DNA sequence: TGTGCCACCAGCAGAGATAGAACCGACCACCGGGACATTCAGTACTTC. It yields the protein CATSRDRTDHRDIQYF.

The rearrangement joins TRBV9 to TRBJ2-2; D might be TRBD1 (6 bases). V was pared by 7 bases and J by 0 bases, with 19 bases between. There are 17 residues in the CDR3. Per the germline V gene, CDR1 is SGDLS and CDR2 is YYNGEE. The CDR3 protein is CASGGPRDNTNTGELFF. The CDR3 DNA is TGTGCCAGCGGGGGTCCCAGGGACAATACGAACACCGGGGAGCTGTTTTTT. Complete variable domain (other parts from reference TRBV9 and TRBJ2-2): DSGVTQTPKHLITATGQRVTLRCSPRSGDLSVYWYQQSLDQGLQFLIQYYNGEERAKGNILERFSAQQFPDLHSELNLSSLELGDSALYFCASGGPRDNTNTGELFFGEGSRLTVL.